This T cell receptor beta chain was found in a study of breast tumors, draining lymph nodes, adjacent tissues. Study findings and constraints: Luminal-like breast cancer showed significantly greater tumor-nontumor repertoire similarity than basal-like breast cancer did.

Notes on this clonotype: Its antigen is undetermined. With a much larger clone just one base away, this may be a read error.

Breast cancer patients provided tissue from their axillary draining lymph nodes. Trimming pared 3 bases from V and 7 bases from J, leaving 15 bases between. CDR1 and CDR2 from the germline V gene are GTSNPN and SVGIG (reference sequence). The length of the CDR3 is 13 residues. MiXCR, applied by TCRdb to the multiplex PCR reads, yields one record per CDR3 protein. This repertoire shows about 140,000 distinct CDR3 sequences, roughly 33% found once; its top ten account for approximately 2.3%. The chain is built from TRBV30 and TRBJ1-2; D remains unclear. Sequencing used axillary lymph node tissue. The TCR comes from a female donor with breast cancer. Some clones in this sample may be carry-over from other donors' samples. The CDR3 region has the DNA TGTGCCTGGAGAGGACTTCTTGGTGGTGGCTACACCTTC. It codes for CAWRGLLGGGYTF.